Each of the 17 T cell receptor beta chains below was sequenced from the same sample in a study of blood T cell repertoires in COVID-19. Sequenced by immunoSEQ multiplex PCR; TCRdb stores in-frame clones only, minus some. The top ten clones hold 9.5% to 13% of a sample with 100,000 or so clones, around 87% of them seen once. Sequenced input: peripheral blood. These receptors were obtained from a woman aged 25 to 39 with acute or convalescent COVID-19.

The chain links TRBV6-2 or TRBV6-3 to TRBJ1-5, with D tentatively TRBD1 (6 bases). V gave up 4 bases and J gave up 6 bases, with 13 bases separating them. Germline V gives CDR1 MNHEY, CDR2 SVGEGT. The CDR3 totals 14 residues. CDR3 coding DNA: TGTGCCAGCAGTTTCTACGGGGGGGCTCAGCCCCAGCATTTT. Its translation is CASSFYGGAQPQHF.

This sequence joins TRBV27 and TRBJ1-1; D gene unclear. The V gene's germline CDR1 is MNHEY and CDR2 SMNVEV (reference sequence). The CDR3 spans 13 residues. V was clipped by 3 bases and J by 3 bases, with 8 bases between them. CDR3 amino acids: CASSFSGDTEAFF. The CDR3 DNA follows: TGTGCCAGCAGTTTCTCCGGGGACACTGAAGCTTTCTTT.

The V and J genes are TRBV19 and TRBJ2-3, with 10 bases identical to TRBD1. CDR3 length: 17 residues. Germline CDR1 reads LNHDA; CDR2 reads SQIVND (reference sequence). The V segment lost 7 bases and the J segment 2 bases; nucleotides outside the gene matches: 12. The CDR3 DNA follows: TGTGCCAGTAAACGGTCCGGGACAGGGGACCCCACAGATACGCAGTATTTT. As protein: CASKRSGTGDPTDTQYF. Filled out from reference TRBV19 and TRBJ2-3, the complete variable domain reads DGGITQSPKYLFRKEGQNVTLSCEQNLNHDAMYWYRQDPGQGLRLIYYSQIVNDFQKGDIAEGYSVSREKKESFPLTVTSAQKNPTAFYLCASKRSGTGDPTDTQYFGPGTRLTVL.

CDR3 amino acids: CASSSPSGATDTQYF. CDR3 coding DNA: TGTGCCAGCAGCTCCCCCAGCGGGGCCACAGATACGCAGTATTTT. This rearrangement joins TRBV5-4 to TRBJ2-3; 7 positions agree with TRBD2. There are 15 residues in the CDR3. V lost 3 bases, J lost 2 bases, and 6 bases stayed unmatched. The germline CDR1 and CDR2 sequences are SGHNT and YYREEE (reference sequence).

The V call is TRBV4-2, the J call TRBJ2-3; D is ambiguous. The CDR3 is made up of 15 amino acids. Per the germline V gene, CDR1 is LGHNA and CDR2 is YNFKEQ. The V end lost 0 bases, the J end lost 1 base, and 8 bases lay between the germline ends. The CDR3 sequence: CASSQDRRRTDTQYF. As DNA, the CDR3 is TGTGCCAGCAGCCAAGATCGGCGGCGCACAGATACGCAGTATTTT.

The chain links TRBV2 to TRBJ1-1; 7 nucleotides align to TRBD1. Germline lookup yields CDR1 SNHLY and CDR2 FYNNEI. V shed 3 bases, J shed 11 bases, and the junction held 9 bases outside the gene matches. There are 13 residues in the CDR3. CDR3 sequence (DNA): TGTGCCAGCAGTGATGGGCAGGGGGTACGCGCTTTCTTT. Translating gives CASSDGQGVRAFF.

This chain uses TRBV28 with TRBJ1-4; no clear D. CDR1 is MDHEN and CDR2 is SYDVKM in the germline V gene. The CDR3 sequence is 17 residues long. V lost 8 bases, J lost 3 bases, and 22 bases lay in between. In DNA form, the CDR3 reads TGTGCCAGCTCCATTATGTCGCCCGGTAGTGCTAATGAAAAACTGTTTTTT. It encodes CASSIMSPGSANEKLFF.

The chain uses TRBV15 and TRBJ1-6, with D hard to call. Germline-derived CDR1 and CDR2 are LNHNV and YYDKDF (reference sequence). Trimming cost V 6 bases and J 5 bases, with 17 bases left between them. The CDR3 loop spans 16 amino acids. CDR3 amino acids: CATRKARSGDNSPLHF. The CDR3 nucleotides are TGTGCCACCAGAAAGGCCCGGTCGGGAGATAATTCACCCCTCCACTTT.

The chain couples TRBV3-1 (or the pseudogene TRBV3-2) to TRBJ2-7; a weak D match, TRBD2 (6 bases). The CDR3 consists of 14 residues. V shed 1 base and J shed 4 bases, with 11 bases lying between them. Germline CDR1 reads LGHDT; CDR2 reads YNNKEL (reference sequence). CDR3 coding DNA: TGTGCCAGCAGCCAAGCAGCGGGTCTGTACGAGCAGTACTTC. Amino acids: CASSQAAGLYEQYF.

This chain connects TRBV12-5 to TRBJ1-1; no definite D call. Germline V gene sequence: CDR1 LGHNT, CDR2 FRNRAP. Trimming removed 0 bases at V and 2 bases at J, with 16 bases between. The CDR3 runs 17 residues. In DNA, the CDR3 is TGTGCTAGTGGTTTGGTAAACTTTCCGGGATATAACACTGAAGCTTTCTTT. It codes for CASGLVNFPGYNTEAFF. Drawing the rest from reference TRBV12-5 and TRBJ1-1, the complete variable domain is DARVTQTPRHKVTEMGQEVTMRCQPILGHNTVFWYRQTMMQGLELLAYFRNRAPLDDSGMPKDRFSAEMPDATLATLKIQPSEPRDSAVYFCASGLVNFPGYNTEAFFGQGTRLTVV.

The rearrangement joins TRBV12-3 or TRBV12-4 to TRBJ2-6; D is undetermined. There are 13 residues in the CDR3. Deletions cut 6 bases from V and 0 bases from J, with 3 bases between. In DNA form, the CDR3 reads TGTGCCAGCAGGTACTCTGGGGCCAACGTCCTGACTTTC. Encoded protein: CASRYSGANVLTF.

The rearrangement links TRBV5-1 to TRBJ2-3, with 14 positions matching TRBD2. The CDR3 is made up of 18 amino acids. The V gene end was trimmed by 0 bases and the J gene end by 2 bases; junction bases not matched to a gene: 5. Per the germline V gene, CDR1 is SGHRS and CDR2 is YFSETQ. In nucleotides, the CDR3 is TGCGCCAGCAGCTTGGGGACTAGCGGGGGGCCCACCACAGATACGCAGTATTTT. Translated, it gives CASSLGTSGGPTTDTQYF.

The V call is TRBV6-1, the J call TRBJ2-7, with 10 bases lining up with TRBD1. From germline, CDR1 is MNHNS and CDR2 SASEGT. J gave up 2 bases and V 4 bases, and 8 bases lay outside the gene matches. The CDR3 consists of 16 residues. CDR3 nucleotide sequence: TGTGCCAGCAGTGGCGGGACAGGGGTGCGGACCTACGAGCAGTACTTC. As protein: CASSGGTGVRTYEQYF.

V and J are TRBV11-2 and TRBJ2-2; 8 bases match TRBD2. CDR1 SGHAT and CDR2 FQNNGV come from the germline V gene. The ends lost 5 bases at V and 0 bases at J; junction bases unmatched: 5. This CDR3 contains 16 residues. CDR3 coding DNA: TGTGCCAGCAGCAACGGACTAGCTTCGAACACCGGGGAGCTGTTTTTT. Translating gives CASSNGLASNTGELFF.

The chain couples TRBV5-6 to TRBJ2-3, with TRBD1 as a possible D gene (6 bases). The length of the CDR3 is 14 residues. CDR1 and CDR2 (germline): SGHDT, YYEEEE. The ends were cut back, 3 bases at V and 1 base at J, with 9 bases in the middle. The CDR3 spells CASSSYRGTDTQYF. CDR3 coding DNA: TGTGCCAGCAGCTCATACAGGGGCACAGATACGCAGTATTTT.

The DNA of the CDR3 is TGTGCCAGCTCACCATCTATACAGGGTCCCGAAGCTTTCTTT. This translates into CASSPSIQGPEAFF. J is TRBJ1-1 and V is TRBV18, with a weak D call TRBD1 (6 bases). The CDR3 covers 14 residues. Deletions cut 2 bases from V and 8 bases from J, with 15 bases between. Per germline, CDR1 KGHSH and CDR2 LQKENI.

The gene calls are TRBV5-1 and TRBJ2-7; D is ambiguous. V shed 0 bases and J shed 0 bases, with 7 bases lying between them. In germline, CDR1 is SGHRS, CDR2 YFSETQ. The CDR3 has 14 residues. CDR3 residues: CASSLVGSSYEQYF. CDR3 DNA: TGCGCCAGCAGCTTGGTCGGGTCCTCCTACGAGCAGTACTTC.